Sequencing of this T cell receptor (beta chain) was carried out in a study of T-cell reconstitution after alpha-beta-depleted transplantation in children. Findings of the study overall: The authors attributed T-cell counts and diversity one year after transplant mostly to newly produced T cells. About two months after transplant, alpha-beta T cells reportedly came from several hundred expanded graft clones. It was surviving recipient T cells and thymic progenitors that gave some patients high TCRbeta diversity at day 60.

It was with unique molecular identifiers that the TCRbeta library was prepared. TCRdb fed the PCR reads into MiXCR, producing one record per CDR3 protein. The sample yields about 290,000 distinct CDR3 sequences, around a tenth seen once. This CDR3 spans 15 amino acids. Germline loops: CDR1 SGHDT, CDR2 YYEEEE. The trim removed 1 base at V and 6 bases at J, leaving 6 bases unmatched. This clonotype was detected ten times or more. Its antigen remains unidentified. This chain joins TRBV5-6 and TRBJ2-3; TRBD1 aligns across 9 bases. Material: PBMCs, obtained before TCRalphabeta/CD19-depleted stem cell transplant. The clonotype was recovered from a boy under three years old with acute myeloid leukemia, due to receive a stem cell transplant. DNA of the CDR3: TGTGCCAGCAGCTTGACACAGGGGGCTCTTGATACGCAGTATTTT. Translated, it gives CASSLTQGALDTQYF.